The entry below gives a single TCR beta chain sequence along with its context. Its antigen is still unknown. The table came from immunoSEQ multiplex PCR; TCRdb's copy has only in-frame clones and leaves some out. The data show about 69,000 clones, about 93% seen once. The data were taken from a study of OX40 agonist ivuxolimab in advanced cancers. Points from the study as a whole: Nonresponders, in some cases, also had low normalized T-cell clonal expansion. CD4+ and CD8+ blood T cells expanded clonally by week 6 at 0.1 to 3.0 mg/kg.

Autoimmune disease history or systemic immunosuppression excluded patients. CDR3 length: 16 residues. Trimming cost V 0 bases and J 0 bases, with 11 bases left between them. The germline CDR1 and CDR2 sequences are SEHNR and FQNEAQ (reference sequence). The receptor comes from an adult with an advanced solid tumor such as melanoma, head and neck, liver or kidney cancer. The sample in question was CD4+ or CD8+ T cells sorted from blood, obtained in a trial of the OX40 agonist ivuxolimab. The chain recombines TRBV7-9 with TRBJ1-1, with D possibly being TRBD1 (5 bases). In DNA, the CDR3 is TGTGCCAGCAGCTTAGCACCGACAGCCATGAACACTGAAGCTTTCTTT. It specifies CASSLAPTAMNTEAFF.